The source of this TCR beta chain is a study of blood T cell repertoires in COVID-19. Whole-study context: Acute-phase and convalescent COVID-19 samples originated in the United States, Italy and Spain.

There are 13 residues in the CDR3. Looked up from germline, CDR1 is SGHRS and CDR2 is YFSETQ. Trimming took off 4 bases at V and 3 bases at J, with 7 bases between the two ends. Authors' analysis steps: How many nucleated cells were present was estimated from reference gene primer amplification. Assay: immunoSEQ multiplex PCR; the TCRdb copy retains only in-frame clones and omits some. The V and J calls and the clone size are those of that table, but D and trimming were determined from the DNA. Among some 87,000 clones listed, 80% to 90% were seen once. The source of this sequence is a man older than 75 with active or convalescent COVID-19. Sequencing was performed on peripheral blood. This chain connects TRBV5-1 to TRBJ2-2; D not resolved. Written as DNA, the CDR3 is TGCGCCAGCAGCCAAGAGTACACCGGGGAGCTGTTTTTT. Its translation is CASSQEYTGELFF.